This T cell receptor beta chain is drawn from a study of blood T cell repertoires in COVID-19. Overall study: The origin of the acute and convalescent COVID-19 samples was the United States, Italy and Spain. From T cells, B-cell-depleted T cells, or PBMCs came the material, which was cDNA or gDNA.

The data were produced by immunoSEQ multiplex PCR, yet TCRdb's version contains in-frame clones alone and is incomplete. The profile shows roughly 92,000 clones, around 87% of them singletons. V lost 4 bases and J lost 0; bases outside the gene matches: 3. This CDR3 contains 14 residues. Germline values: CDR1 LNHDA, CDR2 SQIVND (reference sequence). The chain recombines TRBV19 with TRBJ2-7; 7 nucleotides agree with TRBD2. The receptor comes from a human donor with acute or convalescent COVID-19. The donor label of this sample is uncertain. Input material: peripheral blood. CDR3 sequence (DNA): TGTGCCAGTAGTAGGGGAGGGAGCTCCTACGAGCAGTACTTC. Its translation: CASSRGGSSYEQYF.